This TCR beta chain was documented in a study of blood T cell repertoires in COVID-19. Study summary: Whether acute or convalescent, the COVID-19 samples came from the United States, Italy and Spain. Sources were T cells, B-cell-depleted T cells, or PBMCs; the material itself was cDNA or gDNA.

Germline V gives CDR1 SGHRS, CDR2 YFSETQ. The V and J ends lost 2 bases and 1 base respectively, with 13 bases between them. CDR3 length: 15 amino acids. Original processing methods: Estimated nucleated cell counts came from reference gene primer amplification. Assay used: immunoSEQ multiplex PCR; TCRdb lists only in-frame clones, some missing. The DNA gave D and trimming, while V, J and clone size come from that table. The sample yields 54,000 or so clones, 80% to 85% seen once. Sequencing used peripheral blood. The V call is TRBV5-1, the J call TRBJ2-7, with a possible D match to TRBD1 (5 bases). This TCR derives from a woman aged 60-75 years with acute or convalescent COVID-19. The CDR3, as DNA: TGCGCCAGCAGCTTCGGCCAGGGCCGATCCTACGAGCAGTACTTC. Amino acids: CASSFGQGRSYEQYF.